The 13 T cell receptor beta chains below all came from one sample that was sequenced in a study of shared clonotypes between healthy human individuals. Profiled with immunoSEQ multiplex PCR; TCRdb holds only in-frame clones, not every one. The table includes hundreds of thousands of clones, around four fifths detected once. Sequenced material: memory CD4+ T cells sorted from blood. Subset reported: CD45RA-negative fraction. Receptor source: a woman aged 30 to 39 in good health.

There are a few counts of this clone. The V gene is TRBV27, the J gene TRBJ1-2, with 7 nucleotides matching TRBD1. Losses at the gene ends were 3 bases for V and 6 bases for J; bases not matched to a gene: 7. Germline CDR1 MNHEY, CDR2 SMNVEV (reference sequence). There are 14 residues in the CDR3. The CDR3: CASSLRQGRHGYTF. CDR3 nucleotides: TGTGCCAGCAGTTTGCGACAGGGTCGGCATGGCTACACCTTC.

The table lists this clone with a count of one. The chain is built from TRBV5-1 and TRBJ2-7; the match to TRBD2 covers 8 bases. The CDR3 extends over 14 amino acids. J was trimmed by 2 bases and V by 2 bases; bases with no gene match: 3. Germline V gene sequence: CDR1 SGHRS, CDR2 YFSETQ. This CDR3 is CASSLPGLAYEQYF. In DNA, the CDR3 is TGCGCCAGCAGCTTACCGGGACTAGCCTACGAGCAGTACTTC.

The CDR3, as DNA: TGTGCCAGCACTACGACAGGGGGCGCGAACTATGGCTACACCTTC. As protein: CASTTTGGANYGYTF. The rearrangement links TRBV27 to TRBJ1-2; 10 nucleotides line up with TRBD1. J lost 2 bases, V lost 7 bases, and 7 bases had no gene match. Germline V lookup: CDR1 MNHEY, CDR2 SMNVEV (reference sequence). The CDR3 consists of 15 residues.

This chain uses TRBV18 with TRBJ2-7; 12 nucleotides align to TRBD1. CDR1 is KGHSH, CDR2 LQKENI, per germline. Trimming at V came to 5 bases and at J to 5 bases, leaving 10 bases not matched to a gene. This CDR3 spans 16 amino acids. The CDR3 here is CASSSYGTGGFDEQYF. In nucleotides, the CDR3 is TGTGCCAGCTCATCCTACGGGACAGGGGGCTTCGACGAGCAGTACTTC.

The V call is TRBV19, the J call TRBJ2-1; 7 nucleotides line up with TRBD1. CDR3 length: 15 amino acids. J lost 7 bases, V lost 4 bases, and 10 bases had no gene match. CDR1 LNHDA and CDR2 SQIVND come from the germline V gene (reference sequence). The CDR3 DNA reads TGTGCCAGTAGTAGGACAGGCGAGCGAAGGAATGAGCAGTTCTTC. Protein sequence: CASSRTGERRNEQFF.

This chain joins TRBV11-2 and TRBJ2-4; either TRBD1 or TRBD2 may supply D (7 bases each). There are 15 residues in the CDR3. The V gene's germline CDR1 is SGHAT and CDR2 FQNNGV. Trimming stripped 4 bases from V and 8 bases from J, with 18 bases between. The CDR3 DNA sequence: TGTGCCAGCAGCTCCTACGGCCAGGGGGGGGACATTCAGTACTTC. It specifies CASSSYGQGGDIQYF.

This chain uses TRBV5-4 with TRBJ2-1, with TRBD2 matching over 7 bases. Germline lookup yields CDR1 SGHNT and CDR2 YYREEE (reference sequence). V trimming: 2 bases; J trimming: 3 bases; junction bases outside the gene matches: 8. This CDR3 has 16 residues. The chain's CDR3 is CASSLVLGGIYNEQFF. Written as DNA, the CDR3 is TGTGCCAGCAGCTTAGTTCTCGGGGGGATCTACAATGAGCAGTTCTTC.

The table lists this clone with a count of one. The CDR3 nucleotides read TGCGCCAGCAGCTTCGCCCCCAATGAAAAACTGTTTTTT. The encoded protein is CASSFAPNEKLFF. The gene calls are TRBV5-1 and TRBJ1-4, with unresolved D. This CDR3 has 13 residues. Germline assignment: CDR1 SGHRS and CDR2 YFSETQ. V was shortened by 2 bases and J by 5 bases, with 7 bases between the two germline ends. Drawing the rest from reference TRBV5-1 and TRBJ1-4, the complete variable domain is KAGVTQTPRYLIKTRGQQVTLSCSPISGHRSVSWYQQTPGQGLQFLFEYFSETQRNKGNFPGRFSGRQFSNSRSEMNVSTLELGDSALYLCASSFAPNEKLFFGSGTQLSVL.

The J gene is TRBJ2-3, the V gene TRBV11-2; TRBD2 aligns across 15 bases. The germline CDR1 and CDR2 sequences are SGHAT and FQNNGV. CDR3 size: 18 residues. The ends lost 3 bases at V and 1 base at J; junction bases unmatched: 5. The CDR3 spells CASSFGGLAGGRTDTQYF. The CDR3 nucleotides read TGTGCCAGCAGCTTCGGGGGACTAGCGGGAGGACGCACAGATACGCAGTATTTT.

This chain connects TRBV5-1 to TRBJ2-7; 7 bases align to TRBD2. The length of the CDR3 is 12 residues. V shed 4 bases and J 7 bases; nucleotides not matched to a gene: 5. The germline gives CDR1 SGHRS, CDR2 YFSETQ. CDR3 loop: CASSATSEEQYF. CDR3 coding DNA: TGCGCCAGCAGCGCAACTAGCGAAGAGCAGTACTTC.

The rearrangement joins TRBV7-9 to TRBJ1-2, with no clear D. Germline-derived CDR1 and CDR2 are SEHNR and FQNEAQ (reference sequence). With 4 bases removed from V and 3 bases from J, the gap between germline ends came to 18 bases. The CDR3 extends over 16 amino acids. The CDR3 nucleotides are TGTGCCAGCAGCTCCCAAGTCCCGGGGTTGCACTATGGCTACACCTTC. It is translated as CASSSQVPGLHYGYTF. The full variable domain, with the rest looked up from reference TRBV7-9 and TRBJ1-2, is DTGVSQNPRHKITKRGQNVTFRCDPISEHNRLYWYRQTLGQGPEFLTYFQNEAQLEKSRLLSDRFSAERPKGSFSTLEIQRTEQGDSAMYLCASSSQVPGLHYGYTFGSGTRLTVV.

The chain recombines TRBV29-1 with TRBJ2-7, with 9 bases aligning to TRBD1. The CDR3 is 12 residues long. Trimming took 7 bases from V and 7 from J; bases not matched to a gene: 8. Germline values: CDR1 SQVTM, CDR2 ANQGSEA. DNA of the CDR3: TGCAGCGGCCGGACAGGGGTGGGGGAGCAGTACTTC. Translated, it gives CSGRTGVGEQYF.

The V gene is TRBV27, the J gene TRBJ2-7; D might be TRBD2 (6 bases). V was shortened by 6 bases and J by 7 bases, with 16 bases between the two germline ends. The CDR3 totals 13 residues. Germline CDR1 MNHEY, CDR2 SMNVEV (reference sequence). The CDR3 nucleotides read TGTGCCAGCAGCAGTATTGGGGCGGGGGAGCAGTACTTC. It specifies CASSSIGAGEQYF.